This T cell receptor beta chain came from a study of T-cell reconstitution after alpha-beta-depleted transplantation in children. This clonotype was picked up many times. Its antigen is not known. Preparation of the TCRbeta library was carried out with unique molecular identifiers. TCRdb used MiXCR to reprocess the PCR reads, holding one entry per CDR3 protein. The data hold roughly 300,000 distinct CDR3 sequences, with 11% observed a single time. General study results and limits: Roughly two months post-transplant, alpha-beta T cells reportedly originated from several hundred graft clones that had expanded.

This TCR came from a male patient between 2 and 10 years old who had a stem cell transplant for chronic granulomatous disease, so the T cells may come from the graft donor. This specimen was peripheral blood, taken 180 days after TCRalphabeta/CD19-depleted stem cell transplant.

Written as DNA, the CDR3 is TGTGCCAGCAGTCCGCGGATGAGCACAGATACGCAGTATTTT. Its translation: CASSPRMSTDTQYF. The rearrangement uses TRBV12-3 or TRBV12-4 and TRBJ2-3; D is ambiguous. The CDR3 totals 14 residues. Between the trimmed V and J ends, which lost 5 bases and 0 bases, there was a span of 9 bases.